Detailed here is one T cell receptor beta chain. The antigen remains unidentified. The data belong to a study of cytomegalovirus exposure and HLA in healthy donors. The study's findings and limits: Common viral pathogens were later found to be apparently linked to several of the most significant clusters. Indistinguishable V segments such as TRBV6-2 and TRBV6-3 were excluded.

Primers included in the PCR were 60 Vbeta and 13 Jbeta primers. Clones were sequenced by immunoSEQ multiplex PCR, and TCRdb holds only the in-frame ones, with some missing. Of about 150,000 clones listed, over 65% are singletons. Per the germline V gene, CDR1 is SGHRS and CDR2 is YFSETQ. Trimming stripped 5 bases from V and 0 bases from J, with 9 bases between. This CDR3 has 15 amino acids. This chain connects TRBV5-1 to TRBJ1-6; D remains ambiguous. The sequence was obtained from a young man in good health and CMV-seronegative. The sample taken for sequencing was PBMCs. CDR3 sequence (DNA): TGCGCCAGCAGACAGACTAGCTCCTATAATTCACCCCTCCACTTT. This gives the protein CASRQTSSYNSPLHF. Full variable domain (outside the CDR3, taken from reference TRBV5-1 and TRBJ1-6): KAGVTQTPRYLIKTRGQQVTLSCSPISGHRSVSWYQQTPGQGLQFLFEYFSETQRNKGNFPGRFSGRQFSNSRSEMNVSTLELGDSALYLCASRQTSSYNSPLHFGNGTRLTVT.